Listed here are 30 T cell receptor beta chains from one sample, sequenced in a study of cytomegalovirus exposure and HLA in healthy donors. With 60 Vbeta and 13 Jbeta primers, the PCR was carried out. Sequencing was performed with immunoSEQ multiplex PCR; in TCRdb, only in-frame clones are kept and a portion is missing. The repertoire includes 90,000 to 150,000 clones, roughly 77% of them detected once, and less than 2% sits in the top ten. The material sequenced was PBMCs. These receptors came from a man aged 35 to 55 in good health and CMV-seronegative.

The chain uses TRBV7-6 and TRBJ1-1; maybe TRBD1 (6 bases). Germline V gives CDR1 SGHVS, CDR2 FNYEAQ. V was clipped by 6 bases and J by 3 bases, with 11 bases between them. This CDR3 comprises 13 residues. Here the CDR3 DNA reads TGTGCCAGCAGAATACAGGGAGACACTGAAGCTTTCTTT. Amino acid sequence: CASRIQGDTEAFF.

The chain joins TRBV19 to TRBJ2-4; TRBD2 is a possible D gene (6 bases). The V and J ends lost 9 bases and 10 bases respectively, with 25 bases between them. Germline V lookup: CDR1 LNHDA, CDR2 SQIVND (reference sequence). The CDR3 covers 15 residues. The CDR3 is CASPEGYLIEGIQYF. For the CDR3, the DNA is TGTGCCAGCCCGGAGGGGTACTTAATAGAGGGGATTCAGTACTTC.

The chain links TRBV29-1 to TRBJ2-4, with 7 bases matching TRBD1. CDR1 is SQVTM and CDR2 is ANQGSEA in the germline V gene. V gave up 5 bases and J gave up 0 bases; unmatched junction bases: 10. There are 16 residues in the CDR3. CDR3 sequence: CSVSRTGPIAKNIQYF. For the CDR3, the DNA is TGCAGCGTTTCCCGGACAGGCCCAATAGCCAAAAACATTCAGTACTTC.

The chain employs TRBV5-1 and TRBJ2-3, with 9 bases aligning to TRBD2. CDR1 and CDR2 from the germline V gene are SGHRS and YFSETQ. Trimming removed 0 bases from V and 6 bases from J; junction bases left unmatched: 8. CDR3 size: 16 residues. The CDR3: CASSLALAGAVDTQYF. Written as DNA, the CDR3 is TGCGCCAGCAGCTTGGCCTTAGCGGGAGCGGTGGATACGCAGTATTTT.

In nucleotides, the CDR3 is TGTGCCAGCAGCTATGTCGGTGGGGCCCAAGAGACCCAGTACTTC. Translating gives CASSYVGGAQETQYF. The rearrangement uses TRBV9 and TRBJ2-5, with D maybe TRBD1 (5 bases). Germline assignment: CDR1 SGDLS and CDR2 YYNGEE. This CDR3 is built from 15 residues. V lost 4 bases, J lost 1 base, and 14 bases lay in between.

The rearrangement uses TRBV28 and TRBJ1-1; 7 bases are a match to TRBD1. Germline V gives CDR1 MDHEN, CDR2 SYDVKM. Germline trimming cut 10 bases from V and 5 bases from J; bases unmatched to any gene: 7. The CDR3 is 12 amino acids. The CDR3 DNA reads TGTGCCACCCGGACAGGCGGGACTGAAGCTTTCTTT. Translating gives CATRTGGTEAFF.

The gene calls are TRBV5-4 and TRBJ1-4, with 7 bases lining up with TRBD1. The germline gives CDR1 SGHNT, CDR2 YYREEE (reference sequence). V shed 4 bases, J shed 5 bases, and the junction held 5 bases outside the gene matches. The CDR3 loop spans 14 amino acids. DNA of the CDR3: TGTGCCAGCAGCCGGGACAGCTACAATGAAAAACTGTTTTTT. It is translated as CASSRDSYNEKLFF.

This chain's CDR3 is CASSSPGMKQYF. In DNA form, the CDR3 reads TGTGCCAGCAGTTCGCCAGGGATGAAACAGTACTTC. This rearrangement joins TRBV6-5 to TRBJ2-4, with D possibly TRBD1 on 5 matching bases. The CDR3 sequence is 12 residues long. V was cut by 4 bases and J by 13 bases, with 14 bases left in between. CDR1 and CDR2 from the germline V gene are MNHEY and SVGAGI.

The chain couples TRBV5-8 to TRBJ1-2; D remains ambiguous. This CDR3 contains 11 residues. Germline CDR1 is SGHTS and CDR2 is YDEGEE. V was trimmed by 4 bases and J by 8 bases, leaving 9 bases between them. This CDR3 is CASSPSAGYTF. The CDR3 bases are TGTGCCAGCAGCCCTTCAGCGGGCTACACCTTC.

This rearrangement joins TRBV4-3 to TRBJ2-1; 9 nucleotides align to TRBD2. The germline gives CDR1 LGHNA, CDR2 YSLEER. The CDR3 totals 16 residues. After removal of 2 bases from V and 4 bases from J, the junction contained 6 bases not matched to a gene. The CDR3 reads CASSQIPSGIYNEQFF. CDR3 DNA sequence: TGCGCCAGCAGCCAAATTCCTAGCGGGATTTACAATGAGCAGTTCTTC.

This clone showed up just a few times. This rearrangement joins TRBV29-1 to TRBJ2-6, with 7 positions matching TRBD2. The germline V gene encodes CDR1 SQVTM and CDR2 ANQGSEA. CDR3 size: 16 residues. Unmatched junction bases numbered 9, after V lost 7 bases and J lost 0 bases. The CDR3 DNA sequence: TGCAGCGCCTGGGGGGGAGGGAGCTCTGGGGCCAACGTCCTGACTTTC. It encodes CSAWGGGSSGANVLTF.

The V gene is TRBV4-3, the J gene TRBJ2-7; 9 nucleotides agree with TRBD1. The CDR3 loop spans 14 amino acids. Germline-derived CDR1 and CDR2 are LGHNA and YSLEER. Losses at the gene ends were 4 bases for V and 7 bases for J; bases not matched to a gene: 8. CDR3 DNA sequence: TGCGCCAGCAGCCTCGGACAGGGGACTTTAGAGCAGTACTTC. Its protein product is CASSLGQGTLEQYF.

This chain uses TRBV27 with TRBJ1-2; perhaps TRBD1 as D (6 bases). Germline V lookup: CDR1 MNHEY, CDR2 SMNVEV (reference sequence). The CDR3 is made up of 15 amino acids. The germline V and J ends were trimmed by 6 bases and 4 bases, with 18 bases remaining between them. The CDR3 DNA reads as TGTGCCAGCAGGCAAATAGGGGGACGAACCTATGGCTACACCTTC. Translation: CASRQIGGRTYGYTF.

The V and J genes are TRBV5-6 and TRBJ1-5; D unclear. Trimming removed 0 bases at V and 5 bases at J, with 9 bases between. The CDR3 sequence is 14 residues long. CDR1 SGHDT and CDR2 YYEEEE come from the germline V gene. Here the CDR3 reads CASSLATPDQPQHF. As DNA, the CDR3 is TGTGCCAGCAGCTTGGCCACCCCAGATCAGCCCCAGCATTTT.

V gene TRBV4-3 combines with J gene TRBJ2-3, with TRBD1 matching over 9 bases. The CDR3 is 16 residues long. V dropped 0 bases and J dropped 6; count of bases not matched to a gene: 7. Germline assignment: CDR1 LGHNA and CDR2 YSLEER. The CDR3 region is CASSQDLTGGADTQYF. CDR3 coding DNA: TGCGCCAGCAGCCAAGATCTGACAGGGGGAGCGGATACGCAGTATTTT.

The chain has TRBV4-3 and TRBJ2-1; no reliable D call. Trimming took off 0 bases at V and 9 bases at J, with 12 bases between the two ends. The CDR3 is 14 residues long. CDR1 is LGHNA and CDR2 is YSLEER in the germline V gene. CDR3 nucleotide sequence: TGCGCCAGCAGCCAAGAGGCTAGATACCGTGAGCAGTTCTTC. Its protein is CASSQEARYREQFF.

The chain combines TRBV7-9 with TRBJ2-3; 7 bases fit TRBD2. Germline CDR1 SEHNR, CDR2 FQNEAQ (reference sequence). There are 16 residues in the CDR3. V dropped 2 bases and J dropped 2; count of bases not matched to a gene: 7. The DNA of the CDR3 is TGTGCCAGCAGCTTACGTAGTAGCGGGCTCACAGATACGCAGTATTTT. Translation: CASSLRSSGLTDTQYF.

CDR3 DNA: TGTGCCAGCAGGATGCCTGCGGGAGATACCGGGGAGCTGTTTTTT. This encodes CASRMPAGDTGELFF. The genes are TRBV7-3 and TRBJ2-2, with 7 positions matching TRBD2. Losses at the gene ends were 6 bases for V and 5 bases for J; bases not matched to a gene: 9. This CDR3 spans 15 amino acids. Germline assignment: CDR1 SGHTA and CDR2 FQGTGA.

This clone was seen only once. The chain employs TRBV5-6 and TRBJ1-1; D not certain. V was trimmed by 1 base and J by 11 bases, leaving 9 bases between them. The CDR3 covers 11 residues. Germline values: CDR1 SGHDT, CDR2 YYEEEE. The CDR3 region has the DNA TGTGCCAGCAGCTTGTTTAGTGAGGCTTTCTTT. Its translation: CASSLFSEAFF.

Here the CDR3 reads CATPRGQEAFF. Written as DNA, the CDR3 is TGTGCCACCCCACGTGGCCAAGAAGCTTTCTTT. J is TRBJ1-1 and V is TRBV7-9, with D hard to call. Trimming cost V 10 bases and J 8 bases, with 14 bases left between them. CDR3 length: 11 amino acids. The germline V gene has CDR1 SEHNR and CDR2 FQNEAQ (reference sequence).

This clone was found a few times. The chain's CDR3 is CASTLYGPGGTGELFF. CDR3 bases: TGTGCCAGCACCCTTTATGGGCCAGGGGGCACCGGGGAGCTGTTTTTT. This chain uses TRBV27 with TRBJ2-2; 7 bases are a match to TRBD1. This CDR3 contains 16 residues. V gave up 7 bases and J gave up 4 bases; unmatched junction bases: 12. Germline assignment: CDR1 MNHEY and CDR2 SMNVEV (reference sequence).

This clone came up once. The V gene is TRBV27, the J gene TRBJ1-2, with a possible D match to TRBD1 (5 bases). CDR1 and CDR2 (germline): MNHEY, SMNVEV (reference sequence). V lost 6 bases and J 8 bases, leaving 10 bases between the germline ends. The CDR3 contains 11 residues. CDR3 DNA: TGTGCCAGCAGACGGGGGGAAGGCTACACCTTC. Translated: CASRRGEGYTF.

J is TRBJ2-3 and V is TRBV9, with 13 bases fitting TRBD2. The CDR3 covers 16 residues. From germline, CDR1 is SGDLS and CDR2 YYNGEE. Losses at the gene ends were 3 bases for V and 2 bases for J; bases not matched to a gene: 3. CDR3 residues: CASSAGTSGVTDTQYF. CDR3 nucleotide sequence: TGTGCCAGCAGCGCAGGGACTAGCGGGGTCACAGATACGCAGTATTTT.

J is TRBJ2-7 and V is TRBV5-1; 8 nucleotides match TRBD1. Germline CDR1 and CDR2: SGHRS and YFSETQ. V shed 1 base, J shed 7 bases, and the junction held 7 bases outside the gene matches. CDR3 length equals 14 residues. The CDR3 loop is CASSLRSTGDEQYF. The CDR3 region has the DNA TGCGCCAGCAGCTTGAGGTCGACAGGGGATGAGCAGTACTTC.

CDR3 sequence reads: CATRAPGQGEKLFF. As DNA, the CDR3 is TGTGCCACTCGGGCCCCGGGACAGGGGGAAAAACTGTTTTTT. The chain carries TRBV6-6 and TRBJ1-4, with 10 bases that match TRBD1. This CDR3 comprises 14 residues. CDR1 is MNHNY and CDR2 is SVGAGI in the germline V gene (reference sequence). V shed 10 bases, J shed 8 bases, and the junction held 10 bases outside the gene matches.

CDR3 amino acids: CASSEDRQNYGYTF. CDR3 DNA: TGTGCCAGCAGTGAAGATAGACAGAACTATGGCTACACCTTC. The chain couples TRBV2 to TRBJ1-2; possible D gene TRBD1, 5 bases. V lost 1 base to trimming and J lost 2 bases, with 8 bases between them. CDR3 size: 14 residues. Germline values: CDR1 SNHLY, CDR2 FYNNEI.

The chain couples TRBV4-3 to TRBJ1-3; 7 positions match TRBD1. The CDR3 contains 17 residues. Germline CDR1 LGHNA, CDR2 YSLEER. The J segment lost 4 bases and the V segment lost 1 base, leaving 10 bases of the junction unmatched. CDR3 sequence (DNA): TGCGCCAGCAGCCAAGGTTTAGGGGACAGCCGGGGAAACACCATATATTTT. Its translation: CASSQGLGDSRGNTIYF.

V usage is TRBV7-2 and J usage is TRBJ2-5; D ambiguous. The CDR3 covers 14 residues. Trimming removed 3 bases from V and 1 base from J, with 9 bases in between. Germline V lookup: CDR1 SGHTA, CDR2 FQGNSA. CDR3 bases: TGTGCCAGCAGCTTGTCCCTAATCCAAGAGACCCAGTACTTC. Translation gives CASSLSLIQETQYF.

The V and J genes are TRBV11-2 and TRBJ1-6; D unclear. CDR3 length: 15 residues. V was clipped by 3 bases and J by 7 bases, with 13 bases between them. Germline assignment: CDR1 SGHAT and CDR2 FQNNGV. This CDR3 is CASSLKPARNSPLHF. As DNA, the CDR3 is TGTGCCAGCAGCTTGAAGCCCGCCCGCAATTCACCCCTCCACTTT.

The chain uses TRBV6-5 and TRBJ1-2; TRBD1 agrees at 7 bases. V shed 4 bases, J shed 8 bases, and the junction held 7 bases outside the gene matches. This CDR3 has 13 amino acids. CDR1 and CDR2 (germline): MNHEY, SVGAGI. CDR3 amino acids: CASSWTGGVGYTF. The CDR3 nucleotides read TGTGCCAGCAGTTGGACAGGAGGTGTCGGCTACACCTTC.